The rows below give T cell receptor beta chains drawn from one sample of a study of cytomegalovirus exposure and HLA in healthy donors. Clones were sequenced by immunoSEQ multiplex PCR, and TCRdb holds only the in-frame ones, with some missing. This table has more than 90,000 clones, roughly 80% appearing once. The sample taken for sequencing was PBMCs. These receptors were collected from a woman aged 55-70 years in good health and CMV-seronegative. Each CDR3 is given with its conserved first and last residue. The D gene is left open where the match is weak. A row's size may be missing; if present it is once, few, many or a size class.

j_call: TRBJ1-5
clone_size: .
d_call: .
v_call: TRBV5-8
cdr3_nt: TGTGCCAGCAGCTTCCTAATTGGAGGGGATCAGCCCCAGCATTTT
cdr3_aa: CASSFLIGGDQPQHF

j_call: TRBJ2-7
clone_size: .
d_call: TRBD1
v_call: TRBV27
cdr3_nt: TGTGCCAGCAGAGACCCGGGACAGGGGCTCGGGGAGCAGTACTTC
cdr3_aa: CASRDPGQGLGEQYF

j_call: TRBJ1-5
clone_size: few
d_call: .
v_call: TRBV19
cdr3_nt: TGTGCCAGTAGTCTCGAGAGACTCAGCAATCAGCCCCAGCATTTT
cdr3_aa: CASSLERLSNQPQHF

j_call: TRBJ2-5
clone_size: once
d_call: TRBD1
v_call: TRBV6-1
cdr3_nt: TGTGCCAGCAGTGGGGACAGGGGCTCTGGGGAAGCGACCCAGTACTTC
cdr3_aa: CASSGDRGSGEATQYF

j_call: TRBJ1-2
clone_size: .
d_call: .
v_call: TRBV4-3
cdr3_nt: TGCGCCAGCAGCCAAGCACTACTATCTAACTATGGCTACACCTTC
cdr3_aa: CASSQALLSNYGYTF

j_call: TRBJ2-3
clone_size: .
d_call: .
v_call: TRBV9
cdr3_nt: TGTGCCAGCAGCGTACTACCGGGGGAGCCCACAGATACGCAGTATTTT
cdr3_aa: CASSVLPGEPTDTQYF

j_call: TRBJ1-4
clone_size: .
d_call: .
v_call: TRBV5-6
cdr3_nt: TGTGCCAGCAGCGCCCTGACGGGGGAAAAACTGTTTTTT
cdr3_aa: CASSALTGEKLFF

j_call: TRBJ2-7
clone_size: .
d_call: .
v_call: TRBV30
cdr3_nt: TGTGCCTGGAGTGTACCAGGGGTACCCTACGAGCAGTACTTC
cdr3_aa: CAWSVPGVPYEQYF

j_call: TRBJ1-3
clone_size: .
d_call: TRBD1
v_call: TRBV7-9
cdr3_nt: TGTGCCAGCAGCTTAAGAGGACCCGGGACAGTAACGGGTAACACCATATATTTT
cdr3_aa: CASSLRGPGTVTGNTIYF

j_call: TRBJ2-5
clone_size: few
d_call: TRBD2
v_call: TRBV18
cdr3_nt: TGTGCCAGCTCACCTGGGAGGGTTGAGACCCAGTACTTC
cdr3_aa: CASSPGRVETQYF

j_call: TRBJ2-3
clone_size: .
d_call: TRBD2
v_call: TRBV4-1
cdr3_nt: TGCGCCAGCAGCCGTGGACTAGCTCGGGAATTTACAGATACGCAGTATTTT
cdr3_aa: CASSRGLAREFTDTQYF

j_call: TRBJ2-7
clone_size: .
d_call: .
v_call: TRBV14
cdr3_nt: TGTGCCAGCAGCCGCACTCCCACGACTAGTCCCTTTCCTCCGGAGCAGTACTTC
cdr3_aa: CASSRTPTTSPFPPEQYF

j_call: TRBJ2-4
clone_size: .
d_call: .
v_call: TRBV4-3
cdr3_nt: TGCGCCAGCAGCCAGGATCAAGAGAACGTCAGGGTCTTC
cdr3_aa: CASSQDQENVRVF

j_call: TRBJ1-1
clone_size: few
d_call: .
v_call: TRBV25-1
cdr3_nt: TGTGCCACCAGGCTGATAGACACTGAAGCTTTCTTT
cdr3_aa: CATRLIDTEAFF

j_call: TRBJ1-4
clone_size: .
d_call: .
v_call: TRBV5-1
cdr3_nt: TGCGCCAGCAGAGTTGGGTCGGACAGTGAACTGTTTTTT
cdr3_aa: CASRVGSDSELFF

j_call: TRBJ1-5
clone_size: .
d_call: .
v_call: TRBV7-9
cdr3_nt: TGTGCCAGCGGAATAGGACTTAGCAATCAGCCCCAGCATTTT
cdr3_aa: CASGIGLSNQPQHF

j_call: TRBJ1-1
clone_size: .
d_call: TRBD1
v_call: TRBV10-3
cdr3_nt: TGTGCCATCAGTGTTAGTCCCTCGGTACCGGGACAGGGGCCATTGAACACTGAAGCTTTCTTT
cdr3_aa: CAISVSPSVPGQGPLNTEAFF

j_call: TRBJ2-5
clone_size: .
d_call: TRBD2
v_call: TRBV9
cdr3_nt: TGTGCCAGCAGCGTTGGACTAGCGGGGGGCTCCCAAGAGACCCAGTACTTC
cdr3_aa: CASSVGLAGGSQETQYF

j_call: TRBJ2-1
clone_size: .
d_call: .
v_call: TRBV5-6
cdr3_nt: TGTGCCAGCAGCTTCTGGGTGGAGACCTACAATGAGCAGTTCTTC
cdr3_aa: CASSFWVETYNEQFF

j_call: TRBJ2-1
clone_size: .
d_call: TRBD2
v_call: TRBV29-1
cdr3_nt: TGCAGCGTTGAAACTAGCGGGAACGTCAATGAGCAGTTCTTC
cdr3_aa: CSVETSGNVNEQFF

j_call: TRBJ2-1
clone_size: .
d_call: TRBD1
v_call: TRBV25-1
cdr3_nt: TGTGCCAGTAGACAGGGGGCGGGCAATGAGCAGTTCTTC
cdr3_aa: CASRQGAGNEQFF

j_call: TRBJ1-5
clone_size: once
d_call: .
v_call: TRBV15
cdr3_nt: TGTGCCACCAGCAGATCCGCCGGGCAGCCCCAGCATTTT
cdr3_aa: CATSRSAGQPQHF

j_call: TRBJ1-1
clone_size: .
d_call: TRBD1
v_call: TRBV6-5
cdr3_nt: TGTGCCAGCGGGCGGGACAGGGCAGCTTTCTTT
cdr3_aa: CASGRDRAAFF

j_call: TRBJ1-5
clone_size: few
d_call: .
v_call: TRBV28
cdr3_nt: TGTGCCAGCAGTATAACGCTCGGGGGGAGCAATCAGCCCCAGCATTTT
cdr3_aa: CASSITLGGSNQPQHF

j_call: TRBJ2-5
clone_size: .
d_call: TRBD1
v_call: TRBV6-5
cdr3_nt: TGTGCGACAGGGTACGGGGTAGAGACCCAGTACTTC
cdr3_aa: CATGYGVETQYF